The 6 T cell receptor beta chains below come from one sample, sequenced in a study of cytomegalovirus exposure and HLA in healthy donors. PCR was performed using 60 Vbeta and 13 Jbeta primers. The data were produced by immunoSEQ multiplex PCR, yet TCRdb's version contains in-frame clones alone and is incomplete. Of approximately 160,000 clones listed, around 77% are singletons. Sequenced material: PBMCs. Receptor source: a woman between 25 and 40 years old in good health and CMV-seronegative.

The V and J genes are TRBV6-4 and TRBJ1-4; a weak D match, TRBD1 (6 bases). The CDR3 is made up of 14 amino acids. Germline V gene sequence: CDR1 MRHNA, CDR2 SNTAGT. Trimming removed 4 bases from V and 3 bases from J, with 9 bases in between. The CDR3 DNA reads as TGTGCCAGCAGTGTGACAGGCTCTAATGAAAAACTGTTTTTT. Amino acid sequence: CASSVTGSNEKLFF.

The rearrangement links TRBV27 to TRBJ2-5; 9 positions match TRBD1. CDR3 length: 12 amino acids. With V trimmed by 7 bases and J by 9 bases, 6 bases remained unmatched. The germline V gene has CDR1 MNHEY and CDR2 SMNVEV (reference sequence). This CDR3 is CASTDRGMAQYF. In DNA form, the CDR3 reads TGTGCCAGCACAGACAGGGGGATGGCCCAGTACTTC.

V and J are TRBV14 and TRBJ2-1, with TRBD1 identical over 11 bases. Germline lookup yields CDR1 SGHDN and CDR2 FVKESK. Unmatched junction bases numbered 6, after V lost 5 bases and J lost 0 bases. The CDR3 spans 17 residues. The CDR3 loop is CASSSRTGGFSYNEQFF. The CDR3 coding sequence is TGTGCCAGCAGCTCCCGGACAGGGGGCTTCTCCTACAATGAGCAGTTCTTC.

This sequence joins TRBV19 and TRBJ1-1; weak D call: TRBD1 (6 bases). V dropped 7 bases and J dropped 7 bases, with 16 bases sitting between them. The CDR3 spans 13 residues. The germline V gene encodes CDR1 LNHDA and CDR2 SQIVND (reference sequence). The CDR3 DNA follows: TGTGCCAGTACCCCCTCGACAGGTAGTGAAGCTTTCTTT. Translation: CASTPSTGSEAFF.

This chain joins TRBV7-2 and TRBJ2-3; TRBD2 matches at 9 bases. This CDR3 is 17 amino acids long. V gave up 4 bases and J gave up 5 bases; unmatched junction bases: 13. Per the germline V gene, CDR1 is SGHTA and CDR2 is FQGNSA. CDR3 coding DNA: TGTGCCAGCAGCTGGGGGGCGTTAGCGGGAGCGGGAGATACGCAGTATTTT. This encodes CASSWGALAGAGDTQYF.

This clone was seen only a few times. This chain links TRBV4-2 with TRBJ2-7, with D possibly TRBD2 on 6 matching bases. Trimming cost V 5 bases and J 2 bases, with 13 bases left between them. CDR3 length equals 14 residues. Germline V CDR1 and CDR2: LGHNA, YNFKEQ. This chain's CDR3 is CASSLGSGPYEQYF. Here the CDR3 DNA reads TGTGCCAGCAGCTTGGGTAGCGGCCCCTACGAGCAGTACTTC.